These 24 T cell receptor beta chains originate from one sample sequenced in a study of CD8 T cells in ankylosing spondylitis. TCRdb re-called the 5' RACE reads with MiXCR, one entry per CDR3 protein. The sample records some 130,000 distinct CDR3 sequences, more than 5.5% being singletons. Material for sequencing was blood, either unsorted or a sorted T cell fraction (not recorded which). Every receptor here comes from a female donor with ankylosing spondylitis or in good health (not recorded which).

This chain connects TRBV5-6 to TRBJ2-3; 13 bases are a match to TRBD2. This CDR3 spans 16 amino acids. CDR1 is SGHDT, CDR2 YYEEEE, per germline. The junction had 7 bases not matched to a gene; V was cut back by 3 bases and J by 6 bases. This CDR3 reads CASSSGLAGDRDTQYF. Written as DNA, the CDR3 is TGTGCCAGCAGCTCAGGACTAGCGGGGGACCGCGATACGCAGTATTTT.

This clonotype has a count of ten or more. V and J are TRBV7-8 and TRBJ2-2; tentative D call: TRBD1 (5 bases). The V and J ends lost 1 base and 0 bases respectively, with 12 bases between them. The CDR3 spans 17 residues. Germline CDR1 reads SGHVS; CDR2 reads FQNEAQ. CDR3: CASSLGIVGPNTGELFF. The DNA for the CDR3 is TGTGCCAGCAGCTTAGGGATCGTGGGGCCGAACACCGGGGAGCTGTTTTTT.

This clonotype has at least ten counts. This chain joins TRBV3-1 and TRBJ2-7, with D perhaps matching TRBD2 (5 bases). The ends were cut back, 1 base at V and 7 bases at J, with 11 bases in the middle. Per the germline V gene, CDR1 is LGHDT and CDR2 is YNNKEL (reference sequence). The CDR3 covers 13 residues. CDR3 sequence reads: CASSQVGRREQYF. CDR3 DNA: TGTGCCAGCAGCCAAGTTGGTCGGAGGGAGCAGTACTTC.

Many counts were recorded for this clonotype. The rearrangement links TRBV10-2 to TRBJ1-6; TRBD1 is a possible D gene (6 bases). Looked up from germline, CDR1 is WSHSY and CDR2 is SAAADI. The CDR3 sequence is 13 residues long. The V gene lost 3 bases and the J gene lost 12 bases, with 12 bases spanning the gap. The CDR3 sequence is CASSDQGIGPLHF. For the CDR3, the DNA is TGCGCCAGCAGTGACCAGGGGATTGGACCCCTCCACTTT.

The V and J genes are TRBV29-1 and TRBJ1-6; D is ambiguous. Germline assignment: CDR1 SQVTM and CDR2 ANQGSEA. V lost 7 bases and J lost 8, with 15 bases in between. The CDR3 covers 13 residues. CDR3 in amino acids: CSARAEVYSPLHF. CDR3 in DNA: TGCAGCGCCCGTGCCGAAGTTTATTCACCCCTCCACTTT.

This clonotype was seen at least ten times. The chain combines TRBV5-1 with TRBJ2-3; 7 nucleotides align to TRBD1. This CDR3 has 14 residues. Per germline, CDR1 SGHRS and CDR2 YFSETQ. Trimming removed 7 bases from V and 2 bases from J; junction bases left unmatched: 7. The CDR3 sequence is CASAGTDYTDTQYF. Written as DNA, the CDR3 is TGCGCCAGCGCCGGGACAGACTACACAGATACGCAGTATTTT.

Many counts were recorded for this clonotype. The chain has TRBV4-3 and TRBJ2-7; TRBD2 matches 7 bases. Trimming at V came to 0 bases and at J to 0 bases, leaving 5 bases not matched to a gene. The CDR3 is 16 residues long. CDR1 and CDR2 from the germline V gene are LGHNA and YSLEER. The CDR3, as DNA: TGCGCCAGCAGCCAAGATTCCCGGGGGGACTCCTACGAGCAGTACTTC. Its protein is CASSQDSRGDSYEQYF.

The chain carries TRBV12-3 or TRBV12-4 and TRBJ2-7; 7 nucleotides align to TRBD1. The CDR3 consists of 15 residues. The junction had 14 bases not matched to a gene; V was cut back by 5 bases and J by 7 bases. The CDR3 reads CASSRPTGYDGEQYF. The DNA of the CDR3 is TGTGCCAGCAGTCGCCCGACAGGGTATGATGGGGAGCAGTACTTC.

In its sample, this clonotype was seen many times. The chain uses TRBV15 and TRBJ2-7; D is unclear. The germline V and J ends were trimmed by 0 bases and 8 bases, with 5 bases remaining between them. The CDR3 sequence is 11 residues long. Per germline, CDR1 LNHNV and CDR2 YYDKDF (reference sequence). CDR3 nucleotides: TGTGCCACCAGCAGAGACATCAAGCAGTACTTC. Amino acid sequence: CATSRDIKQYF. Variable domain in full (rest from reference TRBV15 and TRBJ2-7): DAMVIQNPRYQVTQFGKPVTLSCSQTLNHNVMYWYQQKSSQAPKLLFHYYDKDFNNEADTPDNFQSRRPNTSFCFLDIRSPGLGDTAMYLCATSRDIKQYFGPGTRLTVT.

There are many counts of this clonotype. The rearrangement links TRBV20-1 to TRBJ1-2; 12 bases line up with TRBD1. CDR1 DFQATT and CDR2 SNEGSKA come from the germline V gene (reference sequence). V lost 6 bases to trimming and J lost 4 bases; unmatched junction nucleotides: 6. This CDR3 is 14 amino acids long. CDR3 loop: CSAQGQGAIYGYTF. As DNA, the CDR3 is TGCAGTGCCCAGGGACAGGGGGCGATCTATGGCTACACCTTC.

This clonotype was seen repeatedly, ten times or more. The V gene is TRBV28, the J gene TRBJ2-7; D unclear. Germline lookup yields CDR1 MDHEN and CDR2 SYDVKM. V was trimmed by 5 bases and J by 3 bases, leaving 8 bases between them. This CDR3 contains 12 residues. The CDR3 nucleotides read TGTGCCAGCAGTAATATATACTACGAGCAGTACTTC. Translating it yields CASSNIYYEQYF.

This clonotype was observed at least ten times. The chain couples TRBV7-2 to TRBJ1-2; D gene uncertain. CDR3 length equals 15 residues. V was clipped by 2 bases and J by 4 bases, with 14 bases between them. The germline gives CDR1 SGHTA, CDR2 FQGNSA. The CDR3 nucleotides are TGTGCCAGCAGCTTAAACGCGGGCAGGAGCTATGGCTACACCTTC. Its protein product is CASSLNAGRSYGYTF.

This clonotype was picked up many times. V gene TRBV4-2 combines with J gene TRBJ2-1; 7 positions agree with TRBD1. V was clipped by 4 bases and J by 8 bases; unmatched bases: 14. This CDR3 region has 16 residues. Germline loops: CDR1 LGHNA, CDR2 YNFKEQ. The CDR3 nucleotides are TGTGCCAGCAGCCCCCCCGGGATCAGGGGGTCCGATGAGCAGTTCTTC. This sequence encodes CASSPPGIRGSDEQFF.

This clonotype was seen at least ten times. The CDR3 sequence is CASAFGQMNGYTF. In DNA, the CDR3 is TGTGCCAGCGCTTTTGGGCAGATGAATGGCTACACCTTC. The gene calls are TRBV19 and TRBJ1-2; D uncertain. Between the trimmed V and J ends, which lost 9 bases and 6 bases, there was a span of 17 bases. CDR1 and CDR2 (germline): LNHDA, SQIVND (reference sequence). The CDR3 length is 13 residues.

This clonotype came up many times. CDR3 bases: TGTGCCTCGAGGGAGCGGAACACTGAAGCTTTCTTT. It yields the protein CASRERNTEAFF. The chain recombines TRBV6-2 or TRBV6-3 with TRBJ1-1; D gene ambiguous. The CDR3 has 12 residues. Germline lookup yields CDR1 MNHEY and CDR2 SVGEGT. The V gene lost 11 bases and the J gene lost 1 base, with 11 bases spanning the gap.

The chain recombines TRBV18 with TRBJ2-6; D may be TRBD1 (5 bases). The germline V and J ends were trimmed by 2 bases and 4 bases, with 15 bases remaining between them. Germline CDR1 is KGHSH and CDR2 is LQKENI. The CDR3 runs 17 residues. DNA of the CDR3: TGTGCCAGCTCACCAGTCGCAGGGATCGGGGGGGCCAACGTCCTGACTTTC. Amino acid sequence: CASSPVAGIGGANVLTF.

At least ten counts were recorded for this clonotype. The rearrangement links TRBV27 to TRBJ2-2; tentatively, D is TRBD1 or TRBD2 (6 bases each). V was clipped by 7 bases and J by 7 bases, with 13 bases between them. Germline V CDR1 and CDR2: MNHEY, SMNVEV (reference sequence). The CDR3 sequence is 13 residues long. The CDR3 spells CASNPEGVGELFF. In DNA, the CDR3 is TGTGCCAGCAACCCGGAGGGGGTCGGGGAGCTGTTTTTT.

At least ten counts were recorded for this clonotype. The chain employs TRBV12-3 or TRBV12-4 and TRBJ2-1; perhaps TRBD2 as D (6 bases). The CDR3 is made up of 15 amino acids. V dropped 6 bases and J dropped 2 bases, with 14 bases sitting between them. The CDR3 DNA sequence: TGTGCCAGCAGGGTAGCGGCTCAACCCTACAATGAGCAGTTCTTC. Its translation is CASRVAAQPYNEQFF.

As for this clonotype: A clone one base away is much larger, so this may be a read error. V gene TRBV5-1 combines with J gene TRBJ1-2; weak D call: TRBD1 (5 bases). CDR1 is SGHRS and CDR2 is YFSETQ in the germline V gene. This CDR3 comprises 13 residues. Deletions cut 3 bases from V and 5 bases from J, with 11 bases between. This CDR3 reads CASSWEGTYGYTF. Here the CDR3 DNA reads TGCGCCAGCAGCTGGGAGGGGACGTATGGCTACACCTTC. Variable domain in full (rest from reference TRBV5-1 and TRBJ1-2): KAGVTQTPRYLIKTRGQQVTLSCSPISGHRSVSWYQQTPGQGLQFLFEYFSETQRNKGNFPGRFSGRQFSNSRSEMNVSTLELGDSALYLCASSWEGTYGYTFGSGTRLTVV.

This rearrangement joins TRBV10-3 to TRBJ2-5, with TRBD2 identical over 8 bases. J lost 2 bases, V lost 7 bases, and 6 bases had no gene match. Germline V gene data show CDR1 as ENHRY and CDR2 as SYGVKD. The CDR3 sequence is 14 residues long. As DNA, the CDR3 is TGTGCCATCAAGGGCGGGGGGAAACAAGAGACCCAGTACTTC. It encodes CAIKGGGKQETQYF.

This clonotype was seen many times. The chain has TRBV12-3 or TRBV12-4 and TRBJ1-2; maybe TRBD1 (5 bases). V dropped 3 bases and J dropped 8 bases, with 13 bases sitting between them. CDR3 length equals 13 residues. In DNA, the CDR3 is TGTGCCAGCAGTTTCTTGTTTCAGGGAGGCTACACCTTC. Protein sequence: CASSFLFQGGYTF.

The chain couples TRBV19 to TRBJ2-1, with D possibly TRBD1 on 5 matching bases. CDR3 length: 13 residues. The V end lost 4 bases, the J end lost 3 bases, and 7 bases lay between the germline ends. Germline assignment: CDR1 LNHDA and CDR2 SQIVND (reference sequence). This CDR3 reads CASSTQGYNEQFF. The DNA of the CDR3 is TGTGCCAGTAGTACTCAGGGCTACAATGAGCAGTTCTTC.

This clonotype was counted at least ten times. J is TRBJ1-2 and V is TRBV7-2, with D hard to call. The length of the CDR3 is 15 residues. The ends were cut back, 5 bases at V and 6 bases at J, with 19 bases in the middle. In germline, CDR1 is SGHTA, CDR2 FQGNSA. The CDR3 is CASSRTTTSADGYTF. In nucleotides, the CDR3 is TGTGCCAGCAGCCGAACCACCACGTCAGCTGATGGCTACACCTTC.

This clonotype was recorded many times. The V and J genes are TRBV15 and TRBJ1-1; the D gene is possibly TRBD1 (5 bases). Trimming stripped 2 bases from V and 1 base from J, with 11 bases between. The CDR3 consists of 15 residues. The V gene's germline CDR1 is LNHNV and CDR2 YYDKDF (reference sequence). The DNA for the CDR3 is TGTGCCACCAGCAGACCCAGTGGGGGGAACACTGAAGCTTTCTTT. This encodes CATSRPSGGNTEAFF.